Described below is a single TCR beta chain sequence and its context. The antigen remains undetermined. This entry belongs to a study of CD8+ T cells in alopecia areata. Study-wide background: The study gave treated patients oral tofacitinib at 5 to 10 mg twice daily. Affected scalp percentage set treated patients' severity scores.

CDR1 SGDLS and CDR2 YYNGEE come from the germline V gene. J gave up 6 bases and V 3 bases, and 5 bases lay outside the gene matches. The CDR3 runs 14 residues. Extraction and reverse transcription of RNA yielded cDNA as the sequencing template. The method was immunoSEQ multiplex PCR; TCRdb's version includes in-frame clones alone and lacks a portion of them. The data hold 150,000 to 200,000 clones, with 58% observed a single time. The sample's treatment: oral pan-JAK inhibitor, 5-10 mg twice daily. Specimens obtained from alopecia areata patients comprised lesional scalp punch biopsies and peripheral blood. Study conclusions and caveats: A large proportion of expanded lesional clones were detected persisting in scalp and blood during tofacitinib.

The sequence was obtained from a human donor with alopecia areata. Sequences were derived from CD8+ T cells sorted from blood, sampled at week 24, from a patient treated with tofacitinib. V is TRBV9 and J is TRBJ2-4; 8 bases agree with TRBD2. CDR3: CASSGKAGGNIQYF. In DNA, the CDR3 is TGTGCCAGCAGCGGGAAGGCGGGGGGAAACATTCAGTACTTC.